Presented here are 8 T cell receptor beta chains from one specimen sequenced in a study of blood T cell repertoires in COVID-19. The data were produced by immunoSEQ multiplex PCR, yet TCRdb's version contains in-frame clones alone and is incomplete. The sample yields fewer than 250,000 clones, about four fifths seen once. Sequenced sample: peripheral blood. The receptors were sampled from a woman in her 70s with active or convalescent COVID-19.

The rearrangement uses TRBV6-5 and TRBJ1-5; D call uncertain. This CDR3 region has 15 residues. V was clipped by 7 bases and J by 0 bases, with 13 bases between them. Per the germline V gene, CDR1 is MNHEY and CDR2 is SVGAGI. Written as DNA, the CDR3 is TGTGCCAGCATATCGAATGGAGTTAGCAATCAGCCCCAGCATTTT. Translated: CASISNGVSNQPQHF.

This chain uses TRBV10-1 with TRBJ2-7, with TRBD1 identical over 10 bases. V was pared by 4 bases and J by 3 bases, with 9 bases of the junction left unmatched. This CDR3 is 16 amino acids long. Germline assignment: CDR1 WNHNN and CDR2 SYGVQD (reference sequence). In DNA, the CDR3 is TGCGCCAGCAGTGTCGGGGCGGGACAGGGGTTCTACGAGCAGTACTTC. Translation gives CASSVGAGQGFYEQYF.

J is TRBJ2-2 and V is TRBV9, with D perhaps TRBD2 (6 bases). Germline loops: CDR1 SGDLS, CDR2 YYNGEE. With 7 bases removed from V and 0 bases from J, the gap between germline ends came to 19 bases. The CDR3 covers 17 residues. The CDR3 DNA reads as TGTGCCAGCTCAAAAGGGAGCGGGCACGCGAACACCGGGGAGCTGTTTTTT. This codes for CASSKGSGHANTGELFF.

The CDR3 reads CASSPGTGGLETQYF. DNA of the CDR3: TGTGCCAGCAGCCCCGGGACAGGAGGGTTGGAGACCCAGTACTTC. The chain links TRBV6-2 or TRBV6-3 to TRBJ2-5; 8 bases match TRBD1. In germline, CDR1 is MNHEY, CDR2 SVGEGT. V was clipped by 6 bases and J by 5 bases; unmatched bases: 11. CDR3 length: 15 residues.

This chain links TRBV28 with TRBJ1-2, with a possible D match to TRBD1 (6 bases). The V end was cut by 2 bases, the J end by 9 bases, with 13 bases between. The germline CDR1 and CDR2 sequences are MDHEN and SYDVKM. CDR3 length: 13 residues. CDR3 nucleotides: TGTGCCAGCAGTTTAGGCTACGACAGGAGCTACACCTTC. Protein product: CASSLGYDRSYTF.

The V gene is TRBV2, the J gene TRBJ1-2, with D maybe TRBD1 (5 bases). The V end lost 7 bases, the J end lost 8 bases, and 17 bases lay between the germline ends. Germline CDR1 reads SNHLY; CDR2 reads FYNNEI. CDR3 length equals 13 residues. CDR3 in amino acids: CASTDGGSGGYTF. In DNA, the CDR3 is TGTGCCAGCACCGACGGGGGGAGCGGGGGCTACACCTTC.

CDR3 loop: CATSTGPQGKEYF. The CDR3 bases are TGTGCCACCAGCACGGGACCGCAGGGGAAAGAGTACTTC. This chain uses TRBV15 with TRBJ2-7; D is possibly TRBD1 (6 bases). V was shortened by 4 bases and J by 11 bases, with 18 bases between the two germline ends. This CDR3 region has 13 residues. CDR1 LNHNV and CDR2 YYDKDF come from the germline V gene (reference sequence).

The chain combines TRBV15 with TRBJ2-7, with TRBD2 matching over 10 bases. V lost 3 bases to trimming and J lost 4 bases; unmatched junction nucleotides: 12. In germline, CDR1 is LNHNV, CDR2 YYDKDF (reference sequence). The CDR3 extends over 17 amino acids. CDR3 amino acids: CATSSETLAGGGYEQYF. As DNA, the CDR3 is TGTGCCACCAGCAGTGAGACTTTAGCGGGAGGTGGGTACGAGCAGTACTTC.